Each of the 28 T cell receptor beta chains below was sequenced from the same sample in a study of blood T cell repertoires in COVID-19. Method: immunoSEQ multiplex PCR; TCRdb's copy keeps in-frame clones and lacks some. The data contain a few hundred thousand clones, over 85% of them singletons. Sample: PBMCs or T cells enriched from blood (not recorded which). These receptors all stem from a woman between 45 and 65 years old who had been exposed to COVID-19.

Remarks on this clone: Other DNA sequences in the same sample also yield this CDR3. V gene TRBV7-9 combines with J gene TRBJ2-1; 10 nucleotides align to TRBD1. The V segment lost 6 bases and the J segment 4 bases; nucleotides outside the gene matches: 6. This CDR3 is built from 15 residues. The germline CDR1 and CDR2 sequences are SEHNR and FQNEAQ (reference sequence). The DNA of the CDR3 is TGTGCCAGCAGTCCGGGACAGGGGTCTTACAATGAGCAGTTCTTC. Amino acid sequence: CASSPGQGSYNEQFF.

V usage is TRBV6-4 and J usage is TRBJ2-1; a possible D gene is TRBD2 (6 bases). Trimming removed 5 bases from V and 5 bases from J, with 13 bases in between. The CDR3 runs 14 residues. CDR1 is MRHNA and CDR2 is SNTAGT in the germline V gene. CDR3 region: CASSPSRRDNEQFF. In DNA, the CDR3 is TGTGCCAGCAGTCCCTCGCGGAGGGACAATGAGCAGTTCTTC.

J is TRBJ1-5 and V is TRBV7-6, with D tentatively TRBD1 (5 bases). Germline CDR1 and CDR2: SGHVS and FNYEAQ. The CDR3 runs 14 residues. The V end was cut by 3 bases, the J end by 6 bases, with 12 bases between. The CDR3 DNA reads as TGTGCCAGCAGCTTCCGGGGGTCCGGTCAGCCCCAGCATTTT. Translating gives CASSFRGSGQPQHF.

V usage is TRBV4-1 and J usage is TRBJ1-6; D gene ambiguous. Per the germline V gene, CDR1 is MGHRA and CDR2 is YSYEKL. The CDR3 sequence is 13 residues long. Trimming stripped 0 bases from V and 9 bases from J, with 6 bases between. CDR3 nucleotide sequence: TGCGCCAGCAGCCAAGACGGGGTTTCACCCCTCCACTTT. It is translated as CASSQDGVSPLHF.

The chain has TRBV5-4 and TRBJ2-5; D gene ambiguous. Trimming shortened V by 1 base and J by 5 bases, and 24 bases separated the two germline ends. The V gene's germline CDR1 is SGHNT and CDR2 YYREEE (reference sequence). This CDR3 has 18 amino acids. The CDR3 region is CASSLTAPHYTGEETQYF. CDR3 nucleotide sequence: TGTGCCAGCAGCTTGACCGCGCCCCACTACACCGGCGAGGAGACCCAGTACTTC. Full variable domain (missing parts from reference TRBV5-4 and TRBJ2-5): ETGVTQSPTHLIKTRGQQVTLRCSSQSGHNTVSWYQQALGQGPQFIFQYYREEENGRGNFPPRFSGLQFPNYSSELNVNALELDDSALYLCASSLTAPHYTGEETQYFGPGTRLLVL.

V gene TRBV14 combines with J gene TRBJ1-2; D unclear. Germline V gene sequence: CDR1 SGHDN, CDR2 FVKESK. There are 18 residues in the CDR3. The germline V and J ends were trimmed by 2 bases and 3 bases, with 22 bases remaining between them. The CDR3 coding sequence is TGTGCCAGCAGCCAATCTCTCCGTCACGGGGAGGCCTACTATGGCTACACCTTC. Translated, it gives CASSQSLRHGEAYYGYTF.

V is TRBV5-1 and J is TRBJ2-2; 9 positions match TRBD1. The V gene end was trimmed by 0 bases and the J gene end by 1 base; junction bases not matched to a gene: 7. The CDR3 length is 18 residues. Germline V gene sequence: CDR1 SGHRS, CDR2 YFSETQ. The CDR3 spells CASSLAQGTGMNTGELFF. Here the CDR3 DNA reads TGCGCCAGCAGCTTGGCCCAAGGGACAGGGATGAACACCGGGGAGCTGTTTTTT.

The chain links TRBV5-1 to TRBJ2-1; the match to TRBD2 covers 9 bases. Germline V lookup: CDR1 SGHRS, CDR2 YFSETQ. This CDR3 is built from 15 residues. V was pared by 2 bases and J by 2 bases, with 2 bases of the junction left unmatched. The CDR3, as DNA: TGCGCCAGCAGCTTACTAGCGGGTGCCTACAATGAGCAGTTCTTC. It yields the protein CASSLLAGAYNEQFF.

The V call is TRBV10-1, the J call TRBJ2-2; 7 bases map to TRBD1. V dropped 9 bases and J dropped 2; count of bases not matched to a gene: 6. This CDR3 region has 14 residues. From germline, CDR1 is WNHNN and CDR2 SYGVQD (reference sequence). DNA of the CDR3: TGCGCCAGACGGGACAGACCAAACACCGGGGAGCTGTTTTTT. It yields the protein CARRDRPNTGELFF.

CDR3 in amino acids: CASSLGTGKSNQPQHF. The CDR3, as DNA: TGTGCCAGCAGCTTGGGGACAGGCAAAAGCAATCAGCCCCAGCATTTT. The chain joins TRBV5-8 to TRBJ1-5; 7 bases fit TRBD1. V lost 0 bases and J lost 1; bases outside the gene matches: 4. CDR1 is SGHTS and CDR2 is YDEGEE in the germline V gene. The CDR3 covers 16 residues.

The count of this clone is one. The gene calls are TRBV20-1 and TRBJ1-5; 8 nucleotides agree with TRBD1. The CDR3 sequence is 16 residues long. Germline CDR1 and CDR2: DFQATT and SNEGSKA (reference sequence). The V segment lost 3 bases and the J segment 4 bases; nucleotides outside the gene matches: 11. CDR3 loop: CSASFPTGVGNQPQHF. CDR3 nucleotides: TGCAGTGCTAGTTTCCCGACAGGGGTAGGAAATCAGCCCCAGCATTTT.

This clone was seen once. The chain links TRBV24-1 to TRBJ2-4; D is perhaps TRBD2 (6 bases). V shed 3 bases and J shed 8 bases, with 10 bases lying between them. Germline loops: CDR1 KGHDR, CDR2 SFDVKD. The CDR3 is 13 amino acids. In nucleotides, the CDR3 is TGTGCCACCAGTGATGGGGGACTTGACATTCAGTACTTC. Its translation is CATSDGGLDIQYF.

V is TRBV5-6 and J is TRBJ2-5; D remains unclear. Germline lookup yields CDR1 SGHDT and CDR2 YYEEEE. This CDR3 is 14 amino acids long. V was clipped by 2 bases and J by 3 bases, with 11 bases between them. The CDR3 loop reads CASSFAATEETQYF. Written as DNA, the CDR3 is TGTGCCAGCAGCTTTGCGGCTACCGAAGAGACCCAGTACTTC.

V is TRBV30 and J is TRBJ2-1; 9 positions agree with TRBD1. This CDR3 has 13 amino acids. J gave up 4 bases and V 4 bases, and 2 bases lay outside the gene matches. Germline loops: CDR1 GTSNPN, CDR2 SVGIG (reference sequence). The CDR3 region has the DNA TGTGCCTGGAAGGACAGGGGTTACAATGAGCAGTTCTTC. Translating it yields CAWKDRGYNEQFF.

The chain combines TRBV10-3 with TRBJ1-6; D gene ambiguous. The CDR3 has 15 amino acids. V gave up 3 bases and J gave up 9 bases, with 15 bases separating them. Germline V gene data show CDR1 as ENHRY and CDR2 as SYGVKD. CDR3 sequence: CAISESGITSSPLHF. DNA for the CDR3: TGTGCCATCAGTGAATCCGGGATTACTAGTTCACCCCTCCACTTT.

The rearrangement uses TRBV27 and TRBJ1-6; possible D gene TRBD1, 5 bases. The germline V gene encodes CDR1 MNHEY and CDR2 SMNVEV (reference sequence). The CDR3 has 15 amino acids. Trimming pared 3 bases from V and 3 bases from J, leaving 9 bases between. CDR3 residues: CASSFVQGYNSPLHF. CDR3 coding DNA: TGTGCCAGCAGTTTCGTCCAGGGCTATAATTCACCCCTCCACTTT.

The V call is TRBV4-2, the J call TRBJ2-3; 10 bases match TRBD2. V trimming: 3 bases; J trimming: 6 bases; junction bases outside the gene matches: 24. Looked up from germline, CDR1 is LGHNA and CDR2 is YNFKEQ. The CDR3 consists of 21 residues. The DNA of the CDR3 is TGTGCCAGCAGCCACGAAATAAGACTAGCGGGTCTCACCCACCTAGCGGATACGCAGTATTTT. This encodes CASSHEIRLAGLTHLADTQYF.

DNA for the CDR3: TGCGCCAGCAGCTCGACAGGGGCCCGAGAGACCCAGTACTTC. It encodes CASSSTGARETQYF. The chain couples TRBV4-1 to TRBJ2-5; 8 bases align to TRBD1. This CDR3 spans 14 amino acids. Per germline, CDR1 MGHRA and CDR2 YSYEKL. V lost 5 bases, J lost 4 bases, and 6 bases stayed unmatched.

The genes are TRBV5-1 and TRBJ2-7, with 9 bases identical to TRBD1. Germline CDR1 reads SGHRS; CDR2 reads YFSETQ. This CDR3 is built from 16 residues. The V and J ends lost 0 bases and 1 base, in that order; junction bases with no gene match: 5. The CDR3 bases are TGCGCCAGCAGCTTGGTGCCGGGACAGGGATCCTACGAGCAGTACTTC. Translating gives CASSLVPGQGSYEQYF.

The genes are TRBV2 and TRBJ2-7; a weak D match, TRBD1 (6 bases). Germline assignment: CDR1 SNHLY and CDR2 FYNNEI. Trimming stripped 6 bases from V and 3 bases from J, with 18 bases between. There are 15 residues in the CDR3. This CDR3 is CASSPRASQGYEQYF. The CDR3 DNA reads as TGTGCCAGCAGCCCCCGGGCTTCACAGGGCTACGAGCAGTACTTC.

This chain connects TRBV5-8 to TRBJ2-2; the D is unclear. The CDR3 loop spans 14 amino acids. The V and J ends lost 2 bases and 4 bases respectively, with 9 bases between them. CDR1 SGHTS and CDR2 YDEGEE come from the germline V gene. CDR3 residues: CASSFRSFTGELFF. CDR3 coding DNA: TGTGCCAGCAGCTTTCGTTCCTTCACCGGGGAGCTGTTTTTT.

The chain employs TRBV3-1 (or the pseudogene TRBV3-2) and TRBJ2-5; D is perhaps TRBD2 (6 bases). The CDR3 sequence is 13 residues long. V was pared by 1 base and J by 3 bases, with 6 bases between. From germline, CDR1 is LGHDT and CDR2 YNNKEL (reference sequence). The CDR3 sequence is CASSQAGEETQYF. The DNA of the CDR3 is TGTGCCAGCAGCCAAGCGGGGGAAGAGACCCAGTACTTC.

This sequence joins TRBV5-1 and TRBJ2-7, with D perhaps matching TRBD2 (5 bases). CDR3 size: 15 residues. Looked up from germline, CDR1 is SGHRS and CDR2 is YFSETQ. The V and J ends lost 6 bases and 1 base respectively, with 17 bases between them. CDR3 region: CASTPSGELSYEQYF. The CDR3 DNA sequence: TGCGCCAGCACACCTTCCGGGGAACTTTCCTACGAGCAGTACTTC. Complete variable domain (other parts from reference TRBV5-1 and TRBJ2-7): KAGVTQTPRYLIKTRGQQVTLSCSPISGHRSVSWYQQTPGQGLQFLFEYFSETQRNKGNFPGRFSGRQFSNSRSEMNVSTLELGDSALYLCASTPSGELSYEQYFGPGTRLTVT.

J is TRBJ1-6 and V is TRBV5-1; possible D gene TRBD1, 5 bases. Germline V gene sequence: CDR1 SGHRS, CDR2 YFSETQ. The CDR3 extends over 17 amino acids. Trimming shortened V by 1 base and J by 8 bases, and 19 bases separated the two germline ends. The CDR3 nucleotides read TGCGCCAGCAGCTTGAGCGCAGGGAAGGTCGCGGATTCACCCCTCCACTTT. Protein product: CASSLSAGKVADSPLHF.

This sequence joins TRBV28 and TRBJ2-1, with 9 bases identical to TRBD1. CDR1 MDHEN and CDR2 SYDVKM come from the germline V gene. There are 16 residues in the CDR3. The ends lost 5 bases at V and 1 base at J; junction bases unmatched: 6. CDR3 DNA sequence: TGTGCCAGCAGTCACCGGGACAGGGTGTCCTACAATGAGCAGTTCTTC. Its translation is CASSHRDRVSYNEQFF.

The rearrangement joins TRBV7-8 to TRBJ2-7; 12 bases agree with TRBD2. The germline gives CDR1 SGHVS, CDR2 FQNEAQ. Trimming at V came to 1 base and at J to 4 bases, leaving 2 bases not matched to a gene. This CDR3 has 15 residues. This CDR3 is CASSLGTSGVYEQYF. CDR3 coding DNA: TGTGCCAGCAGCTTAGGGACTAGCGGGGTGTACGAGCAGTACTTC.

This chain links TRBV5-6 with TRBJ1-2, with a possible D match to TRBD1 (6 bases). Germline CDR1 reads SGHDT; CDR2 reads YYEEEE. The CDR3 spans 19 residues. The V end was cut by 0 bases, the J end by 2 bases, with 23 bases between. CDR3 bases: TGTGCCAGCAGCTTGGGCGGGGGTGACAGGCCCAACAGAAACTATGGCTACACCTTC. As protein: CASSLGGGDRPNRNYGYTF.

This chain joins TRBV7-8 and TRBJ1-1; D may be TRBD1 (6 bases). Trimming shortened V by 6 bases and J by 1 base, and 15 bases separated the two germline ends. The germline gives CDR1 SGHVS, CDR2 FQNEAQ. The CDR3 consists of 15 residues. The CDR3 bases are TGTGCCAGCAGGCGAACCGGGACACAGAACACTGAAGCTTTCTTT. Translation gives CASRRTGTQNTEAFF. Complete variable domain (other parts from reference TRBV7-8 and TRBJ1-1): GAGVSQSPRYKVAKRGQDVALRCDPISGHVSLFWYQQALGQGPEFLTYFQNEAQLDKSGLPSDRFFAERPEGSVSTLKIQRTQQEDSAVYLCASRRTGTQNTEAFFGQGTRLTVV.